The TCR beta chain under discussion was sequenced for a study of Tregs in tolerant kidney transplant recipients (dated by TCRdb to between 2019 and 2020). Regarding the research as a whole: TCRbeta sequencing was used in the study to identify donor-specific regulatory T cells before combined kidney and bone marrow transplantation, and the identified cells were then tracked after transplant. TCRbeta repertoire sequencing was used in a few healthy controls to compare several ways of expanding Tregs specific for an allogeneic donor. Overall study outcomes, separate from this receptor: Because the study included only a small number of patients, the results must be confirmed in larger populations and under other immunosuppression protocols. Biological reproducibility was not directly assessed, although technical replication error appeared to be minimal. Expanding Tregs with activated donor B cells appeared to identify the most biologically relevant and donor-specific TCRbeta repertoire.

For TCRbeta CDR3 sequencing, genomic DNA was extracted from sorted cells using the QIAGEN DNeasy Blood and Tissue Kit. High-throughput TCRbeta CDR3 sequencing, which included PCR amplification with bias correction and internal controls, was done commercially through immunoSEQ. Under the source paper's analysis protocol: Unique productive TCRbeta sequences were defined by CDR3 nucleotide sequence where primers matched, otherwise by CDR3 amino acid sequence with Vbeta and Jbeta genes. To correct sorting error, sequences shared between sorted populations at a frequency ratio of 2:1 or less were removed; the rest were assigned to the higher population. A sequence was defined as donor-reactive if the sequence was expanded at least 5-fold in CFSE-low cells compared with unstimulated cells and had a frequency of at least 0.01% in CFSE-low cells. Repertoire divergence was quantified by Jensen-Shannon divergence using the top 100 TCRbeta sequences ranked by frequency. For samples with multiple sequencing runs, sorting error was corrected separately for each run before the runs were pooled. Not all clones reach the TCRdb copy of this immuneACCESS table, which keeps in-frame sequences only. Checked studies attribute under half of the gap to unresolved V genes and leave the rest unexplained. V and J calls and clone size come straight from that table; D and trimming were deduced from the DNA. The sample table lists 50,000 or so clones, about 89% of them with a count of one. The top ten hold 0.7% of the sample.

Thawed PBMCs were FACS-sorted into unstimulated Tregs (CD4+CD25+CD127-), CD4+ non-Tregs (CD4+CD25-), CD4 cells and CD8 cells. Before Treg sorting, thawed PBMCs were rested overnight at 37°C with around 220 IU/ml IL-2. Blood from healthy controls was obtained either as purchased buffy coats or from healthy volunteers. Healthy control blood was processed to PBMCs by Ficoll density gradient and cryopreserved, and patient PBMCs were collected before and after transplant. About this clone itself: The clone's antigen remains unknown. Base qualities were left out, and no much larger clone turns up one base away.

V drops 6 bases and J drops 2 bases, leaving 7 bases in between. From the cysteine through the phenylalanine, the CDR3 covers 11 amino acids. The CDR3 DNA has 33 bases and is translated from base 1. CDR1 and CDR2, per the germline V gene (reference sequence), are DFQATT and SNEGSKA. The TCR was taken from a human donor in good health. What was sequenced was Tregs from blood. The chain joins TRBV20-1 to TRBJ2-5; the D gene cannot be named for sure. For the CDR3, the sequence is CSADLQETQYF. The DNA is TGCAGTGCAGACTTACAAGAGACCCAGTACTTC.